Below, one T cell receptor beta chain is given with its context. This entry comes from a study of blood T cell repertoires in COVID-19. About the study: In each case, the material was cDNA or gDNA derived from T cells, B-cell-depleted T cells, or PBMCs.

Authors' processing steps: Estimated nucleated cell counts came from reference gene primer amplification. Sequencing used immunoSEQ multiplex PCR; TCRdb keeps in-frame clones, though not all of them. The V and J calls and clone size come from that table; D and trimming were worked out from the DNA. This repertoire shows around 180,000 clones, approximately 88% found once; its top ten account for 4%. The receptor's source is a woman aged 25-40 years with acute or convalescent COVID-19. What was sequenced was peripheral blood.

CDR3 amino acids: CASSQVSGREQYF. The CDR3 DNA follows: TGTGCCAGCAGCCAAGTGTCGGGGAGAGAGCAGTACTTC. V usage is TRBV3-1 (or the pseudogene TRBV3-2) and J usage is TRBJ2-7; possible D gene TRBD2, 5 bases. CDR1 LGHDT and CDR2 YNNKEL come from the germline V gene (reference sequence). This CDR3 comprises 13 residues. V lost 1 base, J lost 7 bases, and 11 bases lay in between.